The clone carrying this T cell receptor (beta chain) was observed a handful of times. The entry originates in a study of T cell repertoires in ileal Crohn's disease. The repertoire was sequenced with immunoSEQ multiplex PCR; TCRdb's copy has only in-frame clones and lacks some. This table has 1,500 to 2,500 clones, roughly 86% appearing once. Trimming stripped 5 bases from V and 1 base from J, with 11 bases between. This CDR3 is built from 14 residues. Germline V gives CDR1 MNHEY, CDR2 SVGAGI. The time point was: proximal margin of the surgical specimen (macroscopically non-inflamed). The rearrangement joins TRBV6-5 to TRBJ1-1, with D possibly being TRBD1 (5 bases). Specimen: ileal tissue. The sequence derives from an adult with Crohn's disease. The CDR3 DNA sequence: TGTGCCAGCAGTCTTGGGGGGGGGAACACTGAAGCTTTCTTT. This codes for CASSLGGGNTEAFF.